Described below is a single T cell receptor (beta chain) sequence and its context. The germline gives CDR1 SQVTM, CDR2 ANQGSEA. The CDR3 covers 13 residues. V lost 4 bases and J 6 bases, leaving 15 bases between the germline ends. The source of the sample is a study of blood T cell repertoires in COVID-19. Sequenced by immunoSEQ multiplex PCR; TCRdb stores in-frame clones only, minus some. In the table there are over 350,000 clones, more than 85% of which are singletons. V usage is TRBV29-1 and J usage is TRBJ1-1; D is unclear. The clonotype originates from a woman aged 25 to 39 with acute or convalescent COVID-19. Sample: peripheral blood. CDR3 DNA: TGCAGCGTTGTGCCAGAAAGTAACGCTGAAGCTTTCTTT. Translated: CSVVPESNAEAFF.